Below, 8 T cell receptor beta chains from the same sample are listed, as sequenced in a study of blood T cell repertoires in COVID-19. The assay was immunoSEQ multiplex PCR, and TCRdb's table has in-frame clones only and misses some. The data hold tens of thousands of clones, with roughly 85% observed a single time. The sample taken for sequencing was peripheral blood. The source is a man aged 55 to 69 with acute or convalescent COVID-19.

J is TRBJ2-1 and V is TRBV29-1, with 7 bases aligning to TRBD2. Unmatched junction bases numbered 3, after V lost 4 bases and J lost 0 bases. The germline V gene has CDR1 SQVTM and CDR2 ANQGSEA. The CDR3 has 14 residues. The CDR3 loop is CSVAGGSSYNEQFF. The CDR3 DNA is TGCAGCGTTGCGGGCGGGAGCTCCTACAATGAGCAGTTCTTC.

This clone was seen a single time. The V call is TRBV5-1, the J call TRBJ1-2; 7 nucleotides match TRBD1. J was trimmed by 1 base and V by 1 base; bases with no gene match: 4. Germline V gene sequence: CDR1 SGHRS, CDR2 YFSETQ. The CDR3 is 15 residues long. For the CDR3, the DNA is TGCGCCAGCAGCTTGACAGGGGATAGTAACTATGGCTACACCTTC. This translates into CASSLTGDSNYGYTF.

This chain's CDR3 is CASSPPSGGRGETQYF. The CDR3 DNA is TGTGCCAGCAGCCCACCTAGCGGGGGCCGGGGGGAGACCCAGTACTTC. The chain joins TRBV21-1 to TRBJ2-5; the table's D call of TRBD2 was not tested on the DNA. TRBV21-1 is shown as a pseudogene. This CDR3 has 16 amino acids.

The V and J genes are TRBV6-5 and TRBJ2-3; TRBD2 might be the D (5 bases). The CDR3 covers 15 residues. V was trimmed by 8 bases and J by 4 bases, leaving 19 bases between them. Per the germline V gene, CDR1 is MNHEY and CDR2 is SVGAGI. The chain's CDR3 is CASEFGVEGADTQYF. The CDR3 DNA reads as TGTGCCAGCGAATTCGGTGTAGAGGGCGCAGATACGCAGTATTTT.

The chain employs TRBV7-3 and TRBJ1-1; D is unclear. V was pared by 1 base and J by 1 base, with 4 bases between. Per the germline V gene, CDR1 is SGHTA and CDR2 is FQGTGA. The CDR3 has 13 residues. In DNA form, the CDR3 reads TGTGCCAGCAGCTTAAATCAGAACACTGAAGCTTTCTTT. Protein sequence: CASSLNQNTEAFF.

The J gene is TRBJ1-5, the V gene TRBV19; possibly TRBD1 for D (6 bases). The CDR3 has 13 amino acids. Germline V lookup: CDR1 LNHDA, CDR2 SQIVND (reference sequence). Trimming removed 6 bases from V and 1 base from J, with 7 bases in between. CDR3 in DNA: TGTGCCAGTAGAACAGGGAGCAATCAGCCCCAGCATTTT. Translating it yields CASRTGSNQPQHF.

CDR3 nucleotides: TGTGCCAGCAGCTTAGCCGATAACAGGGCTAATTCACCCCTCCACTTT. This translates into CASSLADNRANSPLHF. The chain has TRBV7-9 and TRBJ1-6, with D possibly being TRBD1 (6 bases). The CDR3 extends over 16 amino acids. CDR1 is SEHNR, CDR2 FQNEAQ, per germline (reference sequence). V lost 0 bases, J lost 6 bases, and 12 bases lay in between.

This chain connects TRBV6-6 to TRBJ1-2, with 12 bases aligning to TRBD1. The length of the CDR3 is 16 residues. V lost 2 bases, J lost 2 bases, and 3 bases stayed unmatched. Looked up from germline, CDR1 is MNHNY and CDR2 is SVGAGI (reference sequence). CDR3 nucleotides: TGTGCCAGCAGTTACCCGGGACAGGGGGCCAACTATGGCTACACCTTC. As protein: CASSYPGQGANYGYTF.